Listed below are T cell receptor beta chains from one sample, sequenced in a study of patients and donors after allogeneic stem cell transplantation. TCRdb itself ran the RT-PCR reads through MiXCR, one entry per CDR3 protein. The data hold about 230,000 distinct CDR3 sequences, with roughly an eighth observed a single time. The sequenced sample was blood, either unsorted or a sorted T cell fraction (not recorded which). These receptors all stem from a human donor who was either an allogeneic HSCT recipient or a stem cell or donor lymphocyte infusion donor (not recorded which). It is not recorded whose cells these are; they may come from a transplant donor. Both conserved end residues are part of each CDR3. D genes are given only for firm matches. Size values are once, few and many counts, or a class for expanded clones, and some rows have none.

TRBD2 . TRBJ2-3 TRBV4-1 TGCGCCAGCAGCCAAGACCGGGTTCTAGCGGGGGGGAAAAAGCACACAGATACGCAGTATTTT CASSQDRVLAGGKKHTDTQYF
. . TRBJ2-5 TRBV14 TGTGCCAGCAGCCCGAGGGGGGGCAGAGGGGAGACCCAGTACTTC CASSPRGGRGETQYF
TRBD2 . TRBJ2-1 TRBV4-2 TGTGCCAGCAGCCAGGCCGGGACTAGCGGGGTGGATGAGCAGTTCTTC CASSQAGTSGVDEQFF
. . TRBJ2-3 TRBV12-3/TRBV12-4 TGTGCCAGCAGTCGCCTTAGGGGGGCAGATACGCAGTATTTT CASSRLRGADTQYF
TRBD2 . TRBJ2-4 TRBV19 TGTGCCAGTAGGCCTAGCGGGAGCTCTGGCAAAAACATTCAGTACTTC CASRPSGSSGKNIQYF
. few TRBJ1-5 TRBV27 TGTGCCAGCAGTTTATACGGCACCTATAGCAATCAGCCCCAGCATTTT CASSLYGTYSNQPQHF
. once TRBJ2-1 TRBV18 TGTGCCAGCTCACCAGAGGAGGGGAGTGAGCAGTTCTTC CASSPEEGSEQFF
TRBD2 . TRBJ2-1 TRBV28 TGTGCCAGCAGGGACTTAGCGGGAGAGGTGGTGAATGAGCAGTTCTTC CASRDLAGEVVNEQFF
. . TRBJ1-5 TRBV30 TGTGCCTGGAGTGTACAGGGACCAAAGAATCAGCCCCAGCATTTT CAWSVQGPKNQPQHF
. . TRBJ2-1 TRBV6-2/TRBV6-3 TGTGCCAGCAGGGTACAGACGAGCTCCTACAATGAGCAGTTCTTC CASRVQTSSYNEQFF
TRBD2 many TRBJ2-4 TRBV4-2 TGTGCCAGCACACACTCCGCGGCTAGCGGAAGAAACATTCAGTACTTC CASTHSAASGRNIQYF
. few TRBJ1-1 TRBV4-3 TGCGCCAGCAGCCAAGATGGGAGGGGGGAAGCTTTCTTT CASSQDGRGEAFF
TRBD2 many TRBJ2-1 TRBV27 TGTGCCAGCGGCGGATTCACTAGCGGGAGTAATGAGCAGTTCTTC CASGGFTSGSNEQFF
. once TRBJ2-3 TRBV19 TGTGCCAGTAGTATAGATCTGCCGCGGGGTACCATAGATACCCAGTATTTT CASSIDLPRGTIDTQYF
. many TRBJ1-1 TRBV5-5 TGTGCCAGCAGCTTGGAGGGAGTCATGAACACTGAAGCTTTCTTT CASSLEGVMNTEAFF
. . TRBJ1-2 TRBV4-3 TGCGCCAGCAGCCAAGGGAGAACCCGTCGGCCCGATGGCTACACCTTC CASSQGRTRRPDGYTF
. many TRBJ1-4 TRBV15 TGTGCCACCAGCCGAACAACACAGGGAACTAATGAAAAACTGTTTTTT CATSRTTQGTNEKLFF
TRBD1 . TRBJ2-7 TRBV24-1 TGTGCCACCAGTGATTTATCTCGGACAGGAACCTACGAGCAGTACTTC CATSDLSRTGTYEQYF
TRBD1 . TRBJ1-1 TRBV6-1 TGTGCCAGCAGTACTGGACAGGGATACATGAACACTGAAGCTTTCTTT CASSTGQGYMNTEAFF
TRBD1 once TRBJ1-5 TRBV7-8 TGTGCCAGCAGCGCGCGACAGGGTGGGAATCAGCCCCAGCATTTT CASSARQGGNQPQHF
. . TRBJ2-1 TRBV20-1 TGCAGTGCTAGCGGGACGTCCAGCTCCTACAATGAGCAGTTCTTC CSASGTSSSYNEQFF
. few TRBJ1-1 TRBV12-3/TRBV12-4 TGTGCCAGCAGTTTAAAGGGTATCACTGAAGCTTTCTTT CASSLKGITEAFF
. few TRBJ2-7 TRBV20-1 TGCAGTGCTAGATTCCGCCCGGGCGAGCAGTACTTC CSARFRPGEQYF
. many TRBJ1-6 TRBV5-6 TGTGCCAGCAGCTTCTTTTCCTGGACTTACTATAATTCACCCCTCCACTTT CASSFFSWTYYNSPLHF
. once TRBJ2-7 TRBV6-6 TGTGCCACCCGGGACTTCATCTACGAGCAGTACTTC CATRDFIYEQYF
. many TRBJ1-2 TRBV6-1 TGTGCCAGCAGTGAATCCGCGACAGCAGGAGGCTACACCTTC CASSESATAGGYTF
. . TRBJ1-2 TRBV2 TGTGCCAGCAGTGACTACGGAGTAGCTAACTATGGCTACACCTTC CASSDYGVANYGYTF
TRBD2 few TRBJ2-7 TRBV7-8 TGTGCCAGCAGCACCATAGCGGGGACTTCCTACGAGCAGTACTTC CASSTIAGTSYEQYF
. many TRBJ2-5 TRBV28 TGTGCCAGCAGCTCCCCCACGTTGACGGAGACCCAGTACTTC CASSSPTLTETQYF
. few TRBJ1-5 TRBV19 TGTGCCAGTAGACGGGACACCAATCAGCCCCAGCATTTT CASRRDTNQPQHF
TRBD2 . TRBJ2-3 TRBV20-1 TGCAGTGCTAGAGATGGCGGGAGGGCCGGAGATACGCAGTATTTT CSARDGGRAGDTQYF